This TCR beta chain was sequenced for a study of control samples from healthy donors and cancer patients. Libraries were prepared by immunoSEQ multiplex PCR; TCRdb keeps only in-frame clonotypes and omits some of them. The table records 100,000 to 150,000 clones, nearly 90% of them present only once. V shed 3 bases and J shed 2 bases, with 17 bases lying between them. The CDR3 runs to 16 residues. Germline loops: CDR1 SGHRS, CDR2 YFSETQ. The sequencing sample was made of PBMCs. The source is a man aged 45 to 65 with head and neck cancer. This chain connects TRBV5-1 to TRBJ2-5; D might be TRBD1 (6 bases). This CDR3 reads CASSWFGQNPQETQYF. As DNA, the CDR3 is TGCGCCAGCAGCTGGTTCGGACAGAACCCTCAAGAGACCCAGTACTTC.